This TCR beta chain was profiled in a study of blood T cell repertoires in COVID-19. Looking at the study overall: T cells, B-cell-depleted T cells, or PBMCs supplied cDNA or gDNA.

Authors' analysis steps: Amplification of reference gene primers was used by the study to estimate nucleated cell counts. Repertoires were generated with immunoSEQ multiplex PCR, while TCRdb's copy carries only in-frame clones and drops some. The D gene and trimming were derived from the DNA, and the V and J assignments and clone size from that table. The top ten clones hold 2% to 2.5% of a sample with fewer than 350,000 clones, under 95% of them seen once. The CDR3 has 12 amino acids. Looked up from germline, CDR1 is MDHEN and CDR2 is SYDVKM. V was shortened by 8 bases and J by 10 bases, with 12 bases between the two germline ends.

Sequencing input: PBMCs or T cells enriched from blood (not recorded which). The chain recombines TRBV28 with TRBJ1-6; D is unclear. The TCR comes from a middle-aged woman with acute COVID-19. The CDR3 spells CASLGLESPLHF. CDR3 in DNA: TGTGCCAGCCTCGGATTGGAGTCACCCCTCCACTTT. Full variable domain (remainder filled in from reference TRBV28 and TRBJ1-6): DVKVTQSSRYLVKRTGEKVFLECVQDMDHENMFWYRQDPGLGLRLIYFSYDVKMKEKGDIPEGYSVSREKKERFSLILESASTNQTSMYLCASLGLESPLHFGNGTRLTVT.